The 28 T cell receptor beta chains in this list originate from one sample, sequenced in a study of T cells in Graves' hyperthyroidism and ophthalmopathy. The TCR beta CDR3 regions underwent amplification using RNA transcripts as the source. First-round RT-PCR with HTBI primers amplified the TCR CDR3 region. MiXCR was run by TCRdb on the multiplex PCR reads, yielding one entry per CDR3 protein. The repertoire holds hundreds of thousands of distinct CDR3 sequences, with 12% to 15% as singletons. The specimen sequenced was blood. The source of these receptors is a young woman with Graves' hyperthyroidism.

The rearrangement joins TRBV7-9 to TRBJ2-2; D perhaps matches TRBD2 (5 bases). Trimming took 7 bases from V and 5 from J, leaving 17 bases between them. The V gene's germline CDR1 is SEHNR and CDR2 FQNEAQ (reference sequence). CDR3 length: 15 amino acids. This CDR3 is CASKRSFEGTGELFF. The CDR3 DNA reads as TGTGCCAGCAAGAGGTCATTCGAGGGAACCGGGGAGCTGTTTTTT.

Only a few counts were recorded for this clonotype. The chain links TRBV4-3 to TRBJ2-7, with no clear D. CDR3 length: 15 residues. The V gene lost 3 bases and the J gene lost 0 bases, with 12 bases spanning the gap. The V gene's germline CDR1 is LGHNA and CDR2 YSLEER. The CDR3 bases are TGCGCCAGCAGCCAGACCCCGGACCACTCCTACGAGCAGTACTTC. Residues: CASSQTPDHSYEQYF.

This sequence joins TRBV7-9 and TRBJ2-3; D perhaps matches TRBD1 (6 bases). Germline loops: CDR1 SEHNR, CDR2 FQNEAQ (reference sequence). The CDR3 has 16 residues. V lost 5 bases, J lost 1 base, and 16 bases lay in between. The CDR3 loop is CASSAWTVSGTDTQYF. The CDR3 nucleotides read TGTGCCAGCAGCGCGTGGACAGTGTCCGGCACAGATACGCAGTATTTT.

Many counts were recorded for this clonotype. J is TRBJ1-1 and V is TRBV27; D call uncertain. The V and J ends lost 4 bases and 3 bases respectively, with 9 bases between them. CDR1 and CDR2 from the germline V gene are MNHEY and SMNVEV (reference sequence). The CDR3 runs 13 residues. The CDR3 coding sequence is TGTGCCAGCAGTTATCGGAGAGACACTGAAGCTTTCTTT. It yields the protein CASSYRRDTEAFF.

CDR3 DNA: TGTGCCAGCAGAAGACAGGGGGAAGGCCGTACGCAGTATTTT. Protein product: CASRRQGEGRTQYF. The chain is built from TRBV28 and TRBJ2-3, with 9 bases fitting TRBD1. The CDR3 is 14 residues long. J lost 8 bases, V lost 6 bases, and 9 bases had no gene match. CDR1 is MDHEN, CDR2 SYDVKM, per germline.

V and J are TRBV29-1 and TRBJ2-7, with a tentative D call TRBD1 (6 bases). CDR1 and CDR2 (germline): SQVTM, ANQGSEA. Trimming pared 1 base from V and 2 bases from J, leaving 6 bases between. This CDR3 comprises 12 residues. CDR3 in amino acids: CSVEAGAYEQYF. The CDR3, as DNA: TGCAGCGTTGAAGCAGGGGCCTACGAGCAGTACTTC.

This clonotype was counted at least ten times. The chain uses TRBV4-1 and TRBJ2-3; 7 nucleotides align to TRBD1. The CDR3 runs to 15 residues. V shed 1 base and J 6 bases; nucleotides not matched to a gene: 7. Looked up from germline, CDR1 is MGHRA and CDR2 is YSYEKL. The CDR3 coding sequence is TGCGCCAGCAGCCAAGGGGACAGAGATCTGGATACGCAGTATTTT. It codes for CASSQGDRDLDTQYF.

The rearrangement links TRBV5-8 to TRBJ1-2, with D unresolved. V was trimmed by 5 bases and J by 0 bases, leaving 11 bases between them. The CDR3 loop spans 14 amino acids. Germline lookup yields CDR1 SGHTS and CDR2 YDEGEE. In nucleotides, the CDR3 is TGTGCCAGCAGGGCGACGGTAGCTAACTATGGCTACACCTTC. The encoded protein is CASRATVANYGYTF.

This clonotype came up a few times. The chain joins TRBV12-3 or TRBV12-4 to TRBJ2-2; 15 positions agree with TRBD2. Trimming took 4 bases from V and 0 from J; bases not matched to a gene: 3. The CDR3 is made up of 18 amino acids. CDR3 sequence: CASSSGLAGGPNTGELFF. The CDR3 bases are TGTGCCAGCAGTTCGGGACTAGCGGGAGGCCCGAACACCGGGGAGCTGTTTTTT.

Many counts were recorded for this clonotype. V is TRBV12-3 or TRBV12-4 and J is TRBJ2-5; maybe TRBD2 (6 bases). The CDR3 length is 13 residues. The V gene lost 6 bases and the J gene lost 5 bases, with 13 bases spanning the gap. CDR3 in amino acids: CASRTLGGETQYF. DNA of the CDR3: TGTGCCAGCAGAACTCTAGGAGGGGAGACCCAGTACTTC.

This clonotype was picked up many times. This chain connects TRBV6-1 to TRBJ1-2; TRBD1 might be the D (6 bases). V shed 5 bases and J shed 7 bases, with 11 bases lying between them. The CDR3 length is 12 residues. Germline CDR1 MNHNS, CDR2 SASEGT. Here the CDR3 reads CASSPGAGGYTF. CDR3 in DNA: TGTGCCAGCAGTCCGGGGGCTGGTGGCTACACCTTC.

This chain connects TRBV13 to TRBJ1-1; D gene uncertain. Germline CDR1 PRHDT, CDR2 FYEKMQ (reference sequence). The length of the CDR3 is 16 residues. Trimming cost V 3 bases and J 0 bases, with 14 bases left between them. CDR3 coding DNA: TGTGCCAGCAGCTTTAATCGACTGGAAATGAACACTGAAGCTTTCTTT. Protein: CASSFNRLEMNTEAFF.

The chain joins TRBV6-2 or TRBV6-3 to TRBJ2-1; no clear D gene. The CDR3 runs 12 residues. V lost 5 bases and J lost 9, with 11 bases in between. From germline, CDR1 is MNHEY and CDR2 SVGEGT. The CDR3 loop reads CASSLPGFEQFF. The CDR3 DNA reads as TGTGCCAGCAGTCTCCCGGGCTTTGAGCAGTTCTTC.

This clonotype was observed a few times. The CDR3 DNA is TGTGCCAGCAGCGTTCGGGGGGGCCAGCCCCAGCATTTT. Residues: CASSVRGGQPQHF. The rearrangement joins TRBV11-2 to TRBJ1-5, with D possibly being TRBD1 (6 bases). The CDR3 runs 13 residues. Germline CDR1 and CDR2: SGHAT and FQNNGV. V shed 5 bases and J shed 7 bases, with 12 bases lying between them.

This clonotype was recorded many times. The chain links TRBV20-1 to TRBJ2-1; 13 bases are shared with TRBD2. This CDR3 spans 15 amino acids. J gave up 12 bases and V 0 bases, and 8 bases lay outside the gene matches. Germline assignment: CDR1 DFQATT and CDR2 SNEGSKA (reference sequence). CDR3 sequence: CSAREVLAGGLVQFF. Here the CDR3 DNA reads TGCAGTGCTAGAGAGGTACTAGCGGGAGGGTTGGTGCAGTTCTTC.

This clonotype has at least ten counts. The rearrangement uses TRBV29-1 and TRBJ1-2, with 7 bases aligning to TRBD1. The germline V gene encodes CDR1 SQVTM and CDR2 ANQGSEA. J gave up 2 bases and V 5 bases, and 2 bases lay outside the gene matches. This CDR3 is built from 12 residues. The CDR3 reads CSVWTGNYGYTF. CDR3 bases: TGCAGCGTTTGGACAGGAAACTATGGCTACACCTTC. Variable domain in full (rest from reference TRBV29-1 and TRBJ1-2): SAVISQKPSRDICQRGTSLTIQCQVDSQVTMMFWYRQQPGQSLTLIATANQGSEATYESGFVIDKFPISRPNLTFSTLTVSNMSPEDSSIYLCSVWTGNYGYTFGSGTRLTVV.

This clonotype was counted at least ten times. The CDR3 region is CASSFIDEQFF. The CDR3 nucleotides are TGTGCCAGCAGCTTTATCGATGAGCAGTTCTTC. The rearrangement links TRBV11-2 to TRBJ2-1; D ambiguous. Deletions cut 3 bases from V and 8 bases from J, with 5 bases between. The CDR3 runs 11 residues. Germline loops: CDR1 SGHAT, CDR2 FQNNGV.

The J gene is TRBJ2-2, the V gene TRBV5-1; 7 nucleotides match TRBD1. V shed 2 bases, J shed 2 bases, and the junction held 6 bases outside the gene matches. CDR1 is SGHRS, CDR2 YFSETQ, per germline. The CDR3 contains 16 residues. CDR3 in amino acids: CASSFHGTVNTGELFF. For the CDR3, the DNA is TGCGCCAGCAGCTTCCATGGGACAGTTAACACCGGGGAGCTGTTTTTT.

About this clonotype itself: The conserved phenylalanine or tryptophan normally closing the CDR3 is absent here, so this likely arose from a read error. V gene TRBV7-2 combines with J gene TRBJ1-2, with 8 bases matching TRBD1. The ends lost 5 bases at V and 6 bases at J; junction bases unmatched: 5. This CDR3 is built from 13 residues. From germline, CDR1 is SGHTA and CDR2 FQGNSA. CDR3 nucleotide sequence: TGTGCCAGCAGCCTGAGGACAGGGAATGGCTACACCTTG. This codes for CASSLRTGNGYTL.

Many counts were recorded for this clonotype. The rearrangement joins TRBV28 to TRBJ2-7, with D tentatively TRBD2 (6 bases). The CDR3 loop spans 15 amino acids. Germline values: CDR1 MDHEN, CDR2 SYDVKM. The V end was cut by 1 base, the J end by 2 bases, with 12 bases between. The chain's CDR3 is CASSLYGGSTYEQYF. As DNA, the CDR3 is TGTGCCAGCAGTTTATATGGAGGGAGCACCTACGAGCAGTACTTC.

This sequence joins TRBV3-1 and TRBJ2-4; 11 bases match TRBD2. The CDR3 loop spans 17 amino acids. V dropped 3 bases and J dropped 3; count of bases not matched to a gene: 7. Germline loops: CDR1 LGHDT, CDR2 YNNKEL (reference sequence). The CDR3 loop is CASSHGPGLAVKNIQYF. CDR3 nucleotide sequence: TGTGCCAGCAGCCACGGACCGGGACTAGCGGTCAAAAACATTCAGTACTTC.

This clonotype was seen only a few times. V is TRBV12-3 or TRBV12-4 and J is TRBJ1-4; TRBD1 matches 7 bases. V gave up 5 bases and J gave up 8 bases; unmatched junction bases: 8. This CDR3 contains 14 residues. CDR3 coding DNA: TGTGCCAGCAGTGGCCGGGACAGAGAGGAAAAACTGTTTTTT. This codes for CASSGRDREEKLFF.

J is TRBJ2-3 and V is TRBV12-3 or TRBV12-4, with TRBD1 matching over 10 bases. With 10 bases clipped from V and 9 bases from J, the junction kept 16 bases outside the gene matches. The CDR3 extends over 15 amino acids. The DNA for the CDR3 is TGTGCCATCTCGGCCGGGACAGGGGACCGGGGAACGCAGTATTTT. Translating gives CAISAGTGDRGTQYF.

CDR3 region: CASSHSLAVSSTDTQYF. DNA of the CDR3: TGTGCCAGCAGCCACTCCTTAGCGGTTTCTAGCACAGATACGCAGTATTTT. V usage is TRBV6-5 and J usage is TRBJ2-3; D is perhaps TRBD2 (6 bases). Germline V lookup: CDR1 MNHEY, CDR2 SVGAGI. This CDR3 spans 17 amino acids. V was trimmed by 6 bases and J by 0 bases, leaving 19 bases between them.

This clonotype has only a few counts. V usage is TRBV25-1 and J usage is TRBJ2-7; TRBD2 matches at 12 bases. With 9 bases clipped from V and 5 bases from J, the junction kept 17 bases outside the gene matches. Germline V gene sequence: CDR1 MGHDK, CDR2 SYGVNS. The CDR3 length is 17 residues. The CDR3 DNA follows: TGTGCCAGGACGAGAGGAAGACTAGCGGGAGATCTGGACGAGCAGTACTTC. Translated: CARTRGRLAGDLDEQYF.

This clonotype was counted ten times or more. The chain links TRBV20-1 to TRBJ2-4; 9 bases fit TRBD1. This CDR3 has 13 amino acids. Germline values: CDR1 DFQATT, CDR2 SNEGSKA (reference sequence). V lost 5 bases and J lost 9; bases outside the gene matches: 8. The CDR3 reads CSAWGTGSGIQYF. CDR3 DNA: TGCAGTGCTTGGGGGACAGGGAGCGGCATTCAGTACTTC.

Details on this clonotype: This may be a read error, as it is one base from a much larger clone. The chain recombines TRBV11-2 with TRBJ1-4; D is ambiguous. The CDR3 length is 11 residues. Germline V gene lookup returns CDR1 SGHAT and CDR2 FQNNGV. In nucleotides, the CDR3 is TGTGCCAGCAACTTAGACGAAAAACTGTTTTTT. This translates into CASNLDEKLFF.

At least ten counts were recorded for this clonotype. The chain uses TRBV3-1 and TRBJ2-7; the match to TRBD1 covers 9 bases. The CDR3 is 16 residues long. Germline V lookup: CDR1 LGHDT, CDR2 YNNKEL (reference sequence). The J segment lost 1 base and the V segment lost 4 bases, leaving 8 bases of the junction unmatched. This CDR3 reads CASSPSGQGFSYEQYF. CDR3 bases: TGTGCCAGCAGCCCGTCCGGACAGGGGTTTTCCTACGAGCAGTACTTC.